This passage covers 26 T cell receptor beta chains from one sample sequenced in a study of blood T cell repertoires in COVID-19. Method: immunoSEQ multiplex PCR; TCRdb's copy keeps in-frame clones and lacks some. This table holds about 220,000 clones, approximately 90% found once. The sample comprised PBMCs or T cells enriched from blood (not recorded which). All receptors derive from a woman under 30 in a cohort exposed to, infected with or recovered from COVID-19 (not recorded which).

The CDR3 region is CSVGTGSTMNTEAFF. In DNA, the CDR3 is TGCAGCGTGGGGACAGGCTCCACCATGAACACTGAAGCTTTCTTT. The chain combines TRBV29-1 with TRBJ1-1; 8 positions match TRBD1. V trimming: 6 bases; J trimming: 0 bases; junction bases outside the gene matches: 9. The CDR3 covers 15 residues. CDR1 is SQVTM, CDR2 ANQGSEA, per germline. Filled out from reference TRBV29-1 and TRBJ1-1, the complete variable domain reads SAVISQKPSRDICQRGTSLTIQCQVDSQVTMMFWYRQQPGQSLTLIATANQGSEATYESGFVIDKFPISRPNLTFSTLTVSNMSPEDSSIYLCSVGTGSTMNTEAFFGQGTRLTVV.

The chain recombines TRBV7-9 with TRBJ2-7, with D possibly being TRBD2 (6 bases). There are 14 residues in the CDR3. Germline V gene lookup returns CDR1 SEHNR and CDR2 FQNEAQ (reference sequence). The V and J ends lost 4 bases and 2 bases respectively, with 12 bases between them. CDR3 sequence: CASSSTGLTYEQYF. In DNA form, the CDR3 reads TGTGCCAGCAGCTCCACGGGACTCACCTACGAGCAGTACTTC.

This chain connects TRBV19 to TRBJ2-6; TRBD1 aligns across 9 bases. V dropped 0 bases and J dropped 2; count of bases not matched to a gene: 5. This CDR3 is built from 18 residues. Germline assignment: CDR1 LNHDA and CDR2 SQIVND (reference sequence). The CDR3 is CASSIDGQGLAGANVLTF. CDR3 DNA sequence: TGTGCCAGTAGTATAGACGGACAGGGGCTGGCTGGGGCCAACGTCCTGACTTTC. The full variable domain, rest sourced from reference TRBV19 and TRBJ2-6, is DGGITQSPKYLFRKEGQNVTLSCEQNLNHDAMYWYRQDPGQGLRLIYYSQIVNDFQKGDIAEGYSVSREKKESFPLTVTSAQKNPTAFYLCASSIDGQGLAGANVLTFGAGSRLTVL.

The CDR3 here is CASSHGEGESYGYTF. In DNA, the CDR3 is TGTGCCAGCAGTCACGGCGAGGGGGAAAGCTATGGCTACACCTTC. The chain couples TRBV6-5 to TRBJ1-2; D may be TRBD1 (6 bases). Trimming left V 5 bases short and J 4 bases short, with 17 bases between. Germline loops: CDR1 MNHEY, CDR2 SVGAGI. The CDR3 loop spans 15 amino acids.

The chain is built from TRBV6-5 and TRBJ1-1; D is perhaps TRBD1 (5 bases). Germline lookup yields CDR1 MNHEY and CDR2 SVGAGI. Trimming removed 10 bases at V and 2 bases at J, with 14 bases between. The CDR3 is 13 amino acids. In nucleotides, the CDR3 is TGTGCCACCCGGAGGGACCCAAACACTGAAGCTTTCTTT. Translated: CATRRDPNTEAFF.

This clone was detected only a few times. This chain uses TRBV6-5 with TRBJ1-4, with 7 nucleotides matching TRBD1. The V segment lost 6 bases and the J segment 2 bases; nucleotides outside the gene matches: 6. Germline CDR1 MNHEY, CDR2 SVGAGI. This CDR3 is built from 15 residues. The DNA of the CDR3 is TGTGCCAGCAGCCGCGGGACAGCGACTAATGAAAAACTGTTTTTT. As protein: CASSRGTATNEKLFF.

V and J are TRBV9 and TRBJ2-4; 7 bases align to TRBD1. The CDR3 is 18 residues long. With V trimmed by 4 bases and J by 6 bases, 19 bases remained unmatched. CDR1 is SGDLS and CDR2 is YYNGEE in the germline V gene. The CDR3 is CASSKTWDSTRAGNIQYF. The CDR3, as DNA: TGTGCCAGCAGCAAAACTTGGGACAGTACACGAGCAGGAAACATTCAGTACTTC.

The rearrangement joins TRBV7-6 to TRBJ2-2; 10 nucleotides line up with TRBD1. The V segment lost 1 base and the J segment 4 bases; nucleotides outside the gene matches: 6. From germline, CDR1 is SGHVS and CDR2 FNYEAQ. The CDR3 extends over 17 amino acids. CDR3 bases: TGTGCCAGCAGCTTAGGGCCGGGACAGGGGATCACCGGGGAGCTGTTTTTT. Protein product: CASSLGPGQGITGELFF.

The V call is TRBV2, the J call TRBJ1-5; D is undetermined. The CDR3 totals 13 residues. In germline, CDR1 is SNHLY, CDR2 FYNNEI. V dropped 4 bases and J dropped 6 bases, with 10 bases sitting between them. The chain's CDR3 is CASSAGFIQPQHF. The CDR3 coding sequence is TGTGCCAGCAGTGCGGGGTTCATTCAGCCCCAGCATTTT.

The J gene is TRBJ2-5, the V gene TRBV2; 8 bases map to TRBD1. The CDR3 length is 15 residues. The germline V gene has CDR1 SNHLY and CDR2 FYNNEI. Trimming took 6 bases from V and 1 from J; bases not matched to a gene: 7. The CDR3 region is CASSRTGSVQETQYF. The CDR3 nucleotides read TGTGCCAGCAGCCGGACAGGGTCAGTCCAAGAGACCCAGTACTTC. Full variable domain (remainder filled in from reference TRBV2 and TRBJ2-5): EPEVTQTPSHQVTQMGQEVILRCVPISNHLYFYWYRQILGQKVEFLVSFYNNEISEKSEIFDDQFSVERPDGSNFTLKIRSTKLEDSAMYFCASSRTGSVQETQYFGPGTRLLVL.

This clone appeared once. This sequence joins TRBV9 and TRBJ2-2, with 7 bases aligning to TRBD1. The V and J ends lost 4 bases and 10 bases, in that order; junction bases with no gene match: 4. This CDR3 is 12 amino acids long. The germline gives CDR1 SGDLS, CDR2 YYNGEE. The CDR3 DNA is TGTGCCAGCAGCATAACAGGGGTGGAGCTGTTTTTT. This gives the protein CASSITGVELFF.

The chain employs TRBV5-6 and TRBJ1-1, with TRBD1 matching over 8 bases. The CDR3 loop spans 15 amino acids. Germline CDR1 and CDR2: SGHDT and YYEEEE. The ends lost 4 bases at V and 4 bases at J; junction bases unmatched: 9. The CDR3 DNA reads as TGTGCCAGCAGCGGAGCGACAGGGGTTGCCACTGAAGCTTTCTTT. Translation gives CASSGATGVATEAFF.

The chain recombines TRBV11-1 with TRBJ2-7; D is uncertain. This CDR3 spans 14 amino acids. Trimming shortened V by 0 bases and J by 2 bases, and 8 bases separated the two germline ends. Germline loops: CDR1 SGHAT, CDR2 FQDESV (reference sequence). CDR3 sequence (DNA): TGTGCCAGCAGCTTAGCTGGTTCTACCTACGAGCAGTACTTC. Translated: CASSLAGSTYEQYF.

This chain uses TRBV6-5 with TRBJ2-1, with TRBD2 identical over 7 bases. V lost 7 bases and J lost 5; bases outside the gene matches: 8. There are 14 residues in the CDR3. Germline-derived CDR1 and CDR2 are MNHEY and SVGAGI. This CDR3 is CASISGTSNNEQFF. The CDR3 DNA follows: TGTGCCAGCATCAGCGGGACTTCAAACAATGAGCAGTTCTTC.

This chain connects TRBV5-6 to TRBJ2-1; 7 nucleotides line up with TRBD2. From germline, CDR1 is SGHDT and CDR2 YYEEEE. Trimming at V came to 2 bases and at J to 3 bases, leaving 14 bases not matched to a gene. CDR3 length equals 18 residues. This CDR3 reads CASSFPEVSGRIYNEQFF. In DNA, the CDR3 is TGTGCCAGCAGCTTTCCGGAAGTCTCCGGGAGGATCTACAATGAGCAGTTCTTC. The full variable domain, completed using reference TRBV5-6 and TRBJ2-1, is DAGVTQSPTHLIKTRGQQVTLRCSPKSGHDTVSWYQQALGQGPQFIFQYYEEEERQRGNFPDRFSGHQFPNYSSELNVNALLLGDSALYLCASSFPEVSGRIYNEQFFGPGTRLTVL.

The genes are TRBV10-2 and TRBJ1-4; TRBD1 matches 7 bases. The CDR3 sequence is 14 residues long. CDR1 is WSHSY and CDR2 is SAAADI in the germline V gene. V lost 4 bases and J lost 5; bases outside the gene matches: 4. CDR3: CASSARQGNEKLFF. CDR3 coding DNA: TGCGCCAGCAGTGCGAGACAGGGAAATGAAAAACTGTTTTTT.

V gene TRBV6-5 combines with J gene TRBJ1-4; D gene uncertain. Germline V gene data show CDR1 as MNHEY and CDR2 as SVGAGI. V lost 5 bases and J lost 8, with 15 bases in between. The CDR3 sequence is 14 residues long. As DNA, the CDR3 is TGTGCCAGCAGTCTGGACTCCGTAGGAGAAAAACTGTTTTTT. Residues: CASSLDSVGEKLFF.

The chain couples TRBV5-1 to TRBJ1-2; D call uncertain. The germline gives CDR1 SGHRS, CDR2 YFSETQ. V was trimmed by 4 bases and J by 6 bases, leaving 13 bases between them. There are 13 residues in the CDR3. CDR3 sequence (DNA): TGCGCCAGCAGCGCGGGATTCGAGGATGGCTACACCTTC. It specifies CASSAGFEDGYTF.

This chain uses TRBV11-3 with TRBJ1-3; D is ambiguous. CDR3 length equals 13 residues. The V end was cut by 0 bases, the J end by 4 bases, with 4 bases between. The germline V gene has CDR1 SGHNT and CDR2 YENEEA. CDR3 DNA: TGTGCCAGCAGCTTAGAGTCGGGAAACACCATATATTTT. This translates into CASSLESGNTIYF.

The chain carries TRBV5-4 and TRBJ1-4; possible D gene TRBD1, 6 bases. Germline CDR1 is SGHNT and CDR2 is YYREEE (reference sequence). V was trimmed by 4 bases and J by 7 bases, leaving 20 bases between them. There are 16 residues in the CDR3. The CDR3 sequence: CASSGTIGPRPEKLFF. As DNA, the CDR3 is TGTGCCAGCAGCGGGACAATTGGACCGAGGCCTGAAAAACTGTTTTTT.

This chain links TRBV3-1 (or the pseudogene TRBV3-2) with TRBJ2-7; D possibly corresponds to TRBD2 (5 bases). V was clipped by 0 bases and J by 4 bases, with 7 bases between them. Germline CDR1 reads LGHDT; CDR2 reads YNNKEL (reference sequence). The CDR3 is 13 residues long. This chain's CDR3 is CASSQDLAYEQYF. CDR3 in DNA: TGTGCCAGCAGCCAAGATTTAGCGTACGAGCAGTACTTC.

The rearrangement links TRBV7-8 to TRBJ1-5, with no clear D. The V and J ends lost 0 bases and 4 bases respectively, with 13 bases between them. Germline V gene sequence: CDR1 SGHVS, CDR2 FQNEAQ. The CDR3 contains 16 residues. The CDR3: CASSLARGRRNQPQHF. In nucleotides, the CDR3 is TGTGCCAGCAGCTTAGCGCGGGGTCGGAGGAATCAGCCCCAGCATTTT.

The J gene is TRBJ2-2, the V gene TRBV2, with 7 nucleotides matching TRBD1. The trim removed 2 bases at V and 0 bases at J, leaving 3 bases unmatched. The germline V gene has CDR1 SNHLY and CDR2 FYNNEI. This CDR3 has 16 residues. The CDR3: CASSELGTANTGELFF. CDR3 DNA: TGTGCCAGCAGTGAATTGGGGACAGCGAACACCGGGGAGCTGTTTTTT.

This clone was found once. The J gene is TRBJ1-5, the V gene TRBV2; D is perhaps TRBD1 (6 bases). The CDR3 totals 14 residues. Per germline, CDR1 SNHLY and CDR2 FYNNEI. The V end was cut by 4 bases, the J end by 4 bases, with 11 bases between. CDR3 in DNA: TGTGCCAGCAGTGCCGACAGGCAAAATCAGCCCCAGCATTTT. Protein sequence: CASSADRQNQPQHF.

The rearrangement links TRBV7-9 to TRBJ2-7, with 7 bases identical to TRBD1. With V trimmed by 5 bases and J by 1 base, 5 bases remained unmatched. Germline CDR1 reads SEHNR; CDR2 reads FQNEAQ (reference sequence). The CDR3 loop spans 14 amino acids. The CDR3 region is CASSTGTASYEQYF. CDR3 nucleotides: TGTGCCAGCAGCACCGGGACAGCATCCTACGAGCAGTACTTC.

The CDR3 protein is CASSLLRENTEAFF. The CDR3, as DNA: TGCGCCAGCAGCCTCTTACGGGAGAACACTGAAGCTTTCTTT. The V and J genes are TRBV5-1 and TRBJ1-1, with no clear D. Germline V gene lookup returns CDR1 SGHRS and CDR2 YFSETQ. CDR3 length: 14 amino acids. Trimming cost V 4 bases and J 1 base, with 11 bases left between them.